Each of the 5 T cell receptor beta chains below was sequenced from the same sample in a study of blood T cell repertoires in COVID-19. Method: immunoSEQ multiplex PCR; TCRdb's copy keeps in-frame clones and lacks some. The sample includes tens of thousands of clones, 80% to 90% of them seen just once. The sequenced sample was peripheral blood. These receptors originate from a human donor in a cohort sampled during active COVID-19.

The V call is TRBV7-9, the J call TRBJ1-2; possibly TRBD1 for D (5 bases). Germline V lookup: CDR1 SEHNR, CDR2 FQNEAQ (reference sequence). The CDR3 has 14 residues. Trimming shortened V by 5 bases and J by 8 bases, and 18 bases separated the two germline ends. The CDR3 DNA follows: TGTGCCAGCAGCCCACTCGCGGACGGGGGAGGCTACACCTTC. This sequence encodes CASSPLADGGGYTF. Using reference TRBV7-9 and TRBJ1-2 for the parts outside the CDR3, the full variable domain is DTGVSQNPRHKITKRGQNVTFRCDPISEHNRLYWYRQTLGQGPEFLTYFQNEAQLEKSRLLSDRFSAERPKGSFSTLEIQRTEQGDSAMYLCASSPLADGGGYTFGSGTRLTVV.

V gene TRBV6-5 combines with J gene TRBJ1-4; TRBD1 matches at 7 bases. The V gene's germline CDR1 is MNHEY and CDR2 SVGAGI. CDR3 length equals 15 residues. The trim removed 0 bases at V and 10 bases at J, leaving 8 bases unmatched. The CDR3 DNA reads TGTGCCAGCAGTTACTCGACCGGGGCAGGGGGAAAACTGTTTTTT. Translating it yields CASSYSTGAGGKLFF.

This rearrangement joins TRBV19 to TRBJ1-1, with D unresolved. Deletions cut 5 bases from V and 5 bases from J, with 12 bases between. Germline V gene sequence: CDR1 LNHDA, CDR2 SQIVND (reference sequence). There are 13 residues in the CDR3. The CDR3 sequence: CASSSPLRTEAFF. The CDR3 DNA sequence: TGTGCCAGTAGTTCTCCTCTGCGAACTGAAGCTTTCTTT.

This clone was picked up one time. This rearrangement joins TRBV19 to TRBJ1-5; TRBD1 aligns across 10 bases. There are 15 residues in the CDR3. Germline-derived CDR1 and CDR2 are LNHDA and SQIVND (reference sequence). V shed 5 bases, J shed 6 bases, and the junction held 7 bases outside the gene matches. The CDR3 coding sequence is TGTGCCAGTAGTTACCGGGACAGGGGCCCTCAGCCCCAGCATTTT. It codes for CASSYRDRGPQPQHF.

The gene calls are TRBV19 and TRBJ2-1; 8 nucleotides agree with TRBD2. With V trimmed by 7 bases and J by 12 bases, 11 bases remained unmatched. CDR3 length: 13 amino acids. In germline, CDR1 is LNHDA, CDR2 SQIVND (reference sequence). The CDR3 DNA reads as TGTGCCAGTAAGAACCGGGGGGGATCTGTGCAGTTCTTC. Translated: CASKNRGGSVQFF. Full variable domain (outside the CDR3, taken from reference TRBV19 and TRBJ2-1): DGGITQSPKYLFRKEGQNVTLSCEQNLNHDAMYWYRQDPGQGLRLIYYSQIVNDFQKGDIAEGYSVSREKKESFPLTVTSAQKNPTAFYLCASKNRGGSVQFFGPGTRLTVL.